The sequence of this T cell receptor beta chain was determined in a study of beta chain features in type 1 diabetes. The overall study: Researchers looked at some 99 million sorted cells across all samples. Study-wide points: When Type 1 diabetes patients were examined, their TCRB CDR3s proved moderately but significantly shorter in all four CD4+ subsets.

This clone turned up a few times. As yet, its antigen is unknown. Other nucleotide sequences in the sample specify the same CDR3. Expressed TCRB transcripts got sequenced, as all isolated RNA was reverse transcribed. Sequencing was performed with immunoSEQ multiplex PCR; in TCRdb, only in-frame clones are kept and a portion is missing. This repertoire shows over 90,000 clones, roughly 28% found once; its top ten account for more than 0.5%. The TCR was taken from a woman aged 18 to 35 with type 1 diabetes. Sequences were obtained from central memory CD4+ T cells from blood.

The CDR3 DNA reads TGTGCCAGCTCCCGAACAGTAAACACTGAAGCTTTCTTT. This encodes CASSRTVNTEAFF. This chain uses TRBV18 with TRBJ1-1; no definite D call. Trimming pared 6 bases from V and 2 bases from J, leaving 10 bases between. The CDR3 covers 13 residues. Germline CDR1 and CDR2: KGHSH and LQKENI.